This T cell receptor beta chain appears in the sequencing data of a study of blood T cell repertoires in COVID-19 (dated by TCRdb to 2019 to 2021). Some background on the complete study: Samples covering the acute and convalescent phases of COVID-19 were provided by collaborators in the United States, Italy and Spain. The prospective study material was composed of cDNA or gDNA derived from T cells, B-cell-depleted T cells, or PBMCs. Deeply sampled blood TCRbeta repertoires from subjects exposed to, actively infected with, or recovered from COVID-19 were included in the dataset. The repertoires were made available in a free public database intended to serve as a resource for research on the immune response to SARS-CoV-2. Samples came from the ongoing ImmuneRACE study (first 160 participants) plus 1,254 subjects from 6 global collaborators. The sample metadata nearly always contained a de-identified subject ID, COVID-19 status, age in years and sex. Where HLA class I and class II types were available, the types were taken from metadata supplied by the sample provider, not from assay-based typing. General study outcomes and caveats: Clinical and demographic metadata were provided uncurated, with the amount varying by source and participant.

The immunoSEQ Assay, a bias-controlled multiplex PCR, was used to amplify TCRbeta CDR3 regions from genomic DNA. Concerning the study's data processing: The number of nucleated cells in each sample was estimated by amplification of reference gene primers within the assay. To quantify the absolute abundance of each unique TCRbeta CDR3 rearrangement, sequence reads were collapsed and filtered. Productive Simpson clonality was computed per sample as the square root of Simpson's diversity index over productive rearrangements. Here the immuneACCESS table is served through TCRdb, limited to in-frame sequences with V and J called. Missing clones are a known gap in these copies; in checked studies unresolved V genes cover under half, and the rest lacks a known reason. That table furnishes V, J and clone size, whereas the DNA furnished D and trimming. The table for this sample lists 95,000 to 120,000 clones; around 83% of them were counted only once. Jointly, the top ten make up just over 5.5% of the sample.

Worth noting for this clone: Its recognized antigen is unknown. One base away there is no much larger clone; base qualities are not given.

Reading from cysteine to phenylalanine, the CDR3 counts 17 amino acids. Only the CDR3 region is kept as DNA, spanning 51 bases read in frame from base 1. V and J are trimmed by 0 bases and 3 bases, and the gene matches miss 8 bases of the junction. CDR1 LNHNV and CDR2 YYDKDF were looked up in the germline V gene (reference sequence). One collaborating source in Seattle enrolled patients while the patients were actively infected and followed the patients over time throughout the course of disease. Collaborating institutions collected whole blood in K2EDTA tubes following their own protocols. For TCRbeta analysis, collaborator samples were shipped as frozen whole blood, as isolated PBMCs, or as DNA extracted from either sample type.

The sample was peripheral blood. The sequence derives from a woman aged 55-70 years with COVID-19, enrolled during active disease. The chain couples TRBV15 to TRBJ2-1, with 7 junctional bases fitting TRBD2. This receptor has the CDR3 CATSRDREAGIYNEQFF. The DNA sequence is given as TGTGCCACCAGCAGAGATCGGGAAGCGGGGATCTACAATGAGCAGTTCTTC.